These 8 T cell receptor beta chains originate from one sample sequenced in a study of blood T cell repertoires in COVID-19 (TCRdb year 2020). The protocol used for the library was the immunoSEQ multiplex PCR assay. TCRdb mirrors the immuneACCESS table, restricted to in-frame sequences. Some clones are absent from its copies; in checked studies, under half trace to an unresolved V gene, and the reason for the others is unknown. This sample gives about 140,000 clones in total; approximately 90% of them show up just once. The biggest ten clones account for 9.5% to 12% of the sample. Sequencing used peripheral blood. Source of these receptors: a woman older than 75 with acute or convalescent COVID-19.

The rearrangement joins TRBV2 to TRBJ2-1; a weak D match, TRBD1 (5 bases). V dropped 3 bases and J dropped 4 bases, with 10 bases sitting between them. Looked up from germline, CDR1 is SNHLY and CDR2 is FYNNEI. This CDR3 contains 14 residues. The CDR3 reads CASSDRVSYNEQFF. The CDR3 DNA reads TGTGCCAGCAGTGACAGGGTATCATACAATGAGCAGTTCTTC.

This chain links TRBV2 with TRBJ2-3; 7 bases map to TRBD1. Trimming cost V 0 bases and J 2 bases; bases outside gene matches: 2. The CDR3 length is 15 residues. CDR1 and CDR2 (germline): SNHLY, FYNNEI. The CDR3, as DNA: TGTGCCAGCAGTGAAGCAGAGGGGGCCACAGATACGCAGTATTTT. This gives the protein CASSEAEGATDTQYF.

The DNA for the CDR3 is TGTGCCAGCAGTTACGGGATACTAGGCGACGAGCAGTACTTC. As protein: CASSYGILGDEQYF. The V gene is TRBV6-6, the J gene TRBJ2-7; possibly TRBD2 for D (5 bases). Trimming pared 2 bases from V and 5 bases from J, leaving 13 bases between. The CDR3 contains 14 residues. Germline V gives CDR1 MNHNY, CDR2 SVGAGI (reference sequence).

The chain is built from TRBV7-3 and TRBJ2-5; D is ambiguous. CDR3 length equals 13 residues. V was clipped by 3 bases and J by 0 bases, with 5 bases between them. Germline CDR1 and CDR2: SGHTA and FQGTGA. CDR3 sequence (DNA): TGTGCCAGCAGCTTTACAGACCAAGAGACCCAGTACTTC. It translates to CASSFTDQETQYF.

The rearrangement uses TRBV29-1 and TRBJ2-7, with 9 bases matching TRBD1. The CDR3 spans 13 residues. In germline, CDR1 is SQVTM, CDR2 ANQGSEA. Germline trimming cut 6 bases from V and 3 bases from J; bases unmatched to any gene: 6. CDR3 sequence: CSVGGQGLYEQYF. The DNA for the CDR3 is TGCAGCGTGGGAGGACAGGGGCTCTACGAGCAGTACTTC.

The chain employs TRBV5-1 and TRBJ2-1; 8 bases fit TRBD2. From germline, CDR1 is SGHRS and CDR2 YFSETQ. V lost 0 bases, J lost 7 bases, and 6 bases stayed unmatched. The CDR3 loop spans 15 amino acids. The CDR3 loop reads CASSLEGGGPNEQFF. The CDR3 DNA follows: TGCGCCAGCAGCTTGGAGGGCGGGGGGCCGAATGAGCAGTTCTTC.

The V and J genes are TRBV6-1 and TRBJ1-6; D ambiguous. The CDR3 is made up of 15 amino acids. V was shortened by 3 bases and J by 4 bases, with 10 bases between the two germline ends. CDR1 and CDR2 (germline): MNHNS, SASEGT. The CDR3 DNA is TGTGCCAGCAGTGAGGCCAGTTTTTATAATTCACCCCTCCACTTT. The encoded protein is CASSEASFYNSPLHF.

The V and J genes are TRBV12-3 or TRBV12-4 and TRBJ1-6; no firm D call. The CDR3 totals 12 residues. With 5 bases removed from V and 15 bases from J, the gap between germline ends came to 14 bases. The CDR3 sequence: CASSRGFHGLHF. CDR3 nucleotide sequence: TGTGCCAGCAGTCGAGGGTTTCATGGCCTCCACTTT.